This TCR beta chain was recovered during a study of cytomegalovirus exposure and HLA in healthy donors. To note about this clone: Its antigen is not known.

PCR primers comprised 60 Vbeta and 13 Jbeta primers. TCRdb keeps only in-frame clones here, not all; method: immunoSEQ multiplex PCR. The sample yields about 90,000 clones, around three fifths seen once. Germline V gene data show CDR1 as LNHDA and CDR2 as SQIVND (reference sequence). The CDR3 runs to 16 residues. Trimming at V came to 5 bases and at J to 0 bases, leaving 7 bases not matched to a gene. Regarding the study as a whole: V- and J-gene trimming in TCR beta was tied to a missense DCLRE1C variant by an analysis performed later. Researchers catalogued about 150 TCR beta chains as cytomegalovirus-associated. A previous analysis found most TCR beta V segments productive roughly 87% or roughly 30% of the time.

Donors counted as nominally healthy when sampled, yet unrecorded immune exposures were likely. The V gene is TRBV19, the J gene TRBJ2-1; 7 bases align to TRBD1. Input material: PBMCs. The clonotype originates from a man aged 30-40 years in good health and CMV-seronegative. CDR3 sequence (DNA): TGTGCCAGTAGTTGGGCAGGGGGTACCTCCTACAATGAGCAGTTCTTC. This codes for CASSWAGGTSYNEQFF.